This passage covers 24 T cell receptor beta chains from one sample sequenced in a study of blood T cell repertoires in COVID-19. TCRdb's copy holds only in-frame clones and misses some; the assay was immunoSEQ multiplex PCR. The table shows about 250,000 clones, with more than 80% occurring only once. The sequencing sample was made of peripheral blood. The receptor set was obtained from a woman aged 25-40 years with active or convalescent COVID-19.

V and J are TRBV6-5 and TRBJ1-2; the match to TRBD1 covers 7 bases. CDR1 and CDR2 from the germline V gene are MNHEY and SVGAGI. The CDR3 has 13 residues. The junction had 13 bases not matched to a gene; V was cut back by 11 bases and J by 7 bases. The CDR3 region is CAAAGGRLSGYTF. CDR3 DNA sequence: TGTGCCGCCGCAGGGGGAAGACTCAGTGGCTACACCTTC.

V usage is TRBV9 and J usage is TRBJ2-1, with D possibly matching TRBD1 (5 bases). Trimming stripped 3 bases from V and 8 bases from J, with 21 bases between. The CDR3 consists of 16 residues. CDR1 is SGDLS, CDR2 YYNGEE, per germline. The CDR3 bases are TGTGCCAGCAGCGCCGGACAAAGCAGAGGAAGCGATGAGCAGTTCTTC. Protein: CASSAGQSRGSDEQFF.

The chain couples TRBV6-5 to TRBJ1-2, with D perhaps matching TRBD1 (5 bases). Germline assignment: CDR1 MNHEY and CDR2 SVGAGI. The CDR3 loop spans 15 amino acids. V lost 2 bases to trimming and J lost 5 bases, with 15 bases between them. The CDR3: CASSYGPDKIYGYTF. The DNA for the CDR3 is TGTGCCAGCAGTTACGGCCCGGACAAGATTTATGGCTACACCTTC.

This clone was seen a single time. The rearrangement links TRBV19 to TRBJ2-2; D is perhaps TRBD1 (7 bases). V shed 7 bases and J shed 5 bases, with 17 bases lying between them. The CDR3 extends over 15 amino acids. Per the germline V gene, CDR1 is LNHDA and CDR2 is SQIVND (reference sequence). The CDR3 spells CASTSEGAFTGELFF. The CDR3 coding sequence is TGTGCCAGTACCTCGGAGGGGGCGTTTACCGGGGAGCTGTTTTTT.

The rearrangement joins TRBV7-2 to TRBJ2-5; possibly TRBD1 for D (6 bases). This CDR3 region has 14 residues. Between the trimmed V and J ends, which lost 4 bases and 0 bases, there was a span of 9 bases. Per germline, CDR1 SGHTA and CDR2 FQGNSA. Here the CDR3 reads CASSSGGYQETQYF. The CDR3 bases are TGTGCCAGCAGCTCTGGGGGCTACCAAGAGACCCAGTACTTC.

The chain uses TRBV9 and TRBJ2-5; 9 nucleotides line up with TRBD2. Trimming cost V 7 bases and J 1 base; bases outside gene matches: 26. CDR1 and CDR2 (germline): SGDLS, YYNGEE. The CDR3 runs 21 residues. The CDR3 loop reads CASERDSTRPYRAGGQETQYF. CDR3 nucleotide sequence: TGTGCCAGCGAACGTGACTCAACTCGTCCTTATCGAGCGGGGGGCCAAGAGACCCAGTACTTC.

This CDR3 reads CASSHSGDSYGYTF. The CDR3 DNA follows: TGTGCCAGCAGCCATTCCGGGGACAGCTATGGCTACACCTTC. The chain has TRBV3-1 (or the pseudogene TRBV3-2) and TRBJ1-2, with 7 bases identical to TRBD1. The V gene's germline CDR1 is LGHDT and CDR2 YNNKEL (reference sequence). The CDR3 runs to 14 residues. V gave up 3 bases and J gave up 4 bases; unmatched junction bases: 5.

This clone has more than one count but fewer than ten. The chain carries TRBV4-2 and TRBJ1-2; 8 positions agree with TRBD1. CDR3 length: 14 residues. The germline V gene has CDR1 LGHNA and CDR2 YNFKEQ. Unmatched junction bases numbered 4, after V lost 0 bases and J lost 7 bases. The CDR3 sequence: CASSQDPQGGGYTF. CDR3 bases: TGTGCCAGCAGCCAAGATCCACAGGGGGGTGGCTACACCTTC.

V and J are TRBV9 and TRBJ1-4; D is perhaps TRBD1 (5 bases). From germline, CDR1 is SGDLS and CDR2 YYNGEE. Trimming left V 0 bases short and J 7 bases short, with 25 bases between. This CDR3 is built from 19 residues. The chain's CDR3 is CASSVGVGGTAQRGEKLFF. In DNA form, the CDR3 reads TGTGCCAGCAGCGTAGGGGTGGGAGGGACCGCCCAACGGGGTGAAAAACTGTTTTTT.

The gene calls are TRBV2 and TRBJ1-1; the match to TRBD1 covers 12 bases. The J segment lost 4 bases and the V segment lost 11 bases, leaving 5 bases of the junction unmatched. The CDR3 has 13 residues. Germline-derived CDR1 and CDR2 are SNHLY and FYNNEI. This chain's CDR3 is CAGGQGASTEAFF. The CDR3 DNA reads TGTGCCGGGGGACAGGGGGCGTCCACTGAAGCTTTCTTT. Using reference TRBV2 and TRBJ1-1 for the parts outside the CDR3, the full variable domain is EPEVTQTPSHQVTQMGQEVILRCVPISNHLYFYWYRQILGQKVEFLVSFYNNEISEKSEIFDDQFSVERPDGSNFTLKIRSTKLEDSAMYFCAGGQGASTEAFFGQGTRLTVV.

The chain joins TRBV6-2 or TRBV6-3 to TRBJ2-2; TRBD2 aligns across 15 bases. Germline CDR1 MNHEY, CDR2 SVGEGT. This CDR3 comprises 17 residues. The ends lost 4 bases at V and 4 bases at J; junction bases unmatched: 4. The CDR3 sequence: CASSFGLAGGFTGELFF. The CDR3 DNA is TGTGCCAGCAGTTTCGGACTAGCGGGGGGGTTCACCGGGGAGCTGTTTTTT.

The V gene is TRBV6-5, the J gene TRBJ1-4; TRBD1 matches at 8 bases. Looked up from germline, CDR1 is MNHEY and CDR2 is SVGAGI. V dropped 4 bases and J dropped 8; count of bases not matched to a gene: 9. The CDR3 extends over 15 amino acids. DNA for the CDR3: TGTGCCAGCAGTTCCAGGACAGGGAGGTTCGAAAAACTGTTTTTT. Translating it yields CASSSRTGRFEKLFF.

V and J are TRBV7-9 and TRBJ2-2; perhaps TRBD1 as D (5 bases). V shed 5 bases and J shed 1 base, with 14 bases lying between them. Germline CDR1 is SEHNR and CDR2 is FQNEAQ (reference sequence). The CDR3 has 16 residues. CDR3 sequence (DNA): TGTGCCAGCAGCAGGGGTGGGGCCATGAACACCGGGGAGCTGTTTTTT. Residues: CASSRGGAMNTGELFF. Variable domain in full (rest from reference TRBV7-9 and TRBJ2-2): DTGVSQNPRHKITKRGQNVTFRCDPISEHNRLYWYRQTLGQGPEFLTYFQNEAQLEKSRLLSDRFSAERPKGSFSTLEIQRTEQGDSAMYLCASSRGGAMNTGELFFGEGSRLTVL.

Here the CDR3 reads CATSRDATNYGYTF. CDR3 bases: TGTGCCACCAGCAGAGATGCTACTAACTATGGCTACACCTTC. The rearrangement links TRBV15 to TRBJ1-2; D unresolved. CDR3 length: 14 amino acids. V gave up 0 bases and J gave up 0 bases, with 5 bases separating them. The germline V gene has CDR1 LNHNV and CDR2 YYDKDF (reference sequence). Complete variable domain (other parts from reference TRBV15 and TRBJ1-2): DAMVIQNPRYQVTQFGKPVTLSCSQTLNHNVMYWYQQKSSQAPKLLFHYYDKDFNNEADTPDNFQSRRPNTSFCFLDIRSPGLGDTAMYLCATSRDATNYGYTFGSGTRLTVV.

The genes are TRBV4-3 and TRBJ2-3; the D gene is possibly TRBD2 (6 bases). V was cut by 1 base and J by 5 bases, with 13 bases left in between. Germline CDR1 reads LGHNA; CDR2 reads YSLEER. The CDR3 consists of 15 residues. CDR3 coding DNA: TGCGCCAGCAGCCAAGGGACTACCTCGGGAGATACGCAGTATTTT. This encodes CASSQGTTSGDTQYF.

The rearrangement uses TRBV6-5 and TRBJ2-6, with D possibly being TRBD1 (6 bases). Per the germline V gene, CDR1 is MNHEY and CDR2 is SVGAGI. The CDR3 is made up of 15 amino acids. The ends were cut back, 10 bases at V and 0 bases at J, with 13 bases in the middle. The CDR3 loop reads CANNRDNSGANVLTF. As DNA, the CDR3 is TGTGCCAACAACAGGGACAACTCTGGGGCCAACGTCCTGACTTTC.

On this clone: The same CDR3 is also encoded by other DNA sequences in this sample. The gene calls are TRBV7-3 and TRBJ2-3, with TRBD2 matching 7 bases. The CDR3 is 13 residues long. Trimming at V came to 3 bases and at J to 4 bases, leaving 1 base not matched to a gene. The germline V gene has CDR1 SGHTA and CDR2 FQGTGA. The CDR3 DNA reads as TGTGCCAGCAGCTTGGGAGGGGCAGATACGCAGTATTTT. This encodes CASSLGGADTQYF.

The chain couples TRBV5-8 to TRBJ1-2, with 12 bases matching TRBD1. Germline V gene lookup returns CDR1 SGHTS and CDR2 YDEGEE. This CDR3 contains 14 residues. The V and J ends lost 4 bases and 6 bases, in that order; junction bases with no gene match: 4. DNA of the CDR3: TGTGCCAGCAGCCGGGACAGGGGGCAGGATGGCTACACCTTC. Translation: CASSRDRGQDGYTF. Looking up the rest from reference TRBV5-8 and TRBJ1-2 gives the full variable domain: EAGVTQSPTHLIKTRGQQATLRCSPISGHTSVYWYQQALGLGLQFLLWYDEGEERNRGNFPPRFSGRQFPNYSSELNVNALELEDSALYLCASSRDRGQDGYTFGSGTRLTVV.

The chain carries TRBV30 and TRBJ1-5; tentatively, D is TRBD1 (6 bases). The CDR3 extends over 13 amino acids. Trimming stripped 2 bases from V and 7 bases from J, with 12 bases between. CDR1 is GTSNPN, CDR2 SVGIG, per germline (reference sequence). CDR3 in DNA: TGTGCCTGGAGTCTCAGGGGAGACCAGCCCCAGCATTTT. This sequence encodes CAWSLRGDQPQHF.

The chain combines TRBV12-3 or TRBV12-4 with TRBJ1-2; D gene ambiguous. The CDR3 covers 13 residues. V lost 6 bases and J 4 bases, leaving 12 bases between the germline ends. The CDR3 sequence is CASRGGGSYGYTF. CDR3 bases: TGTGCCAGCAGAGGAGGAGGTAGCTATGGCTACACCTTC.

The chain links TRBV4-2 to TRBJ1-1, with 8 positions matching TRBD1. The CDR3 spans 14 residues. Germline assignment: CDR1 LGHNA and CDR2 YNFKEQ. V trimming: 2 bases; J trimming: 8 bases; junction bases outside the gene matches: 7. The chain's CDR3 is CASSQLTQGEEAFF. Here the CDR3 DNA reads TGTGCCAGCAGCCAATTAACACAGGGGGAGGAAGCTTTCTTT.

The V gene is TRBV24-1, the J gene TRBJ2-1, with no clear D. The germline gives CDR1 KGHDR, CDR2 SFDVKD. Trimming cost V 1 base and J 8 bases, with 11 bases left between them. CDR3 size: 14 residues. The CDR3 protein is CATSDFYRVDEQFF. In nucleotides, the CDR3 is TGTGCCACCAGTGATTTTTACAGAGTGGATGAGCAGTTCTTC.

The chain employs TRBV20-1 and TRBJ2-2; 9 bases match TRBD1. V dropped 3 bases and J dropped 5; count of bases not matched to a gene: 4. The CDR3 is made up of 14 amino acids. The germline V gene has CDR1 DFQATT and CDR2 SNEGSKA (reference sequence). Written as DNA, the CDR3 is TGCAGTGCTAGTGGGGACAGGGTAACCGGGGAGCTGTTTTTT. It yields the protein CSASGDRVTGELFF.

Written as DNA, the CDR3 is TGCGCCAGCAGCTTGGCCTTGCATACCCAACGGGTGAACACTGAAGCTTTCTTT. Amino acids: CASSLALHTQRVNTEAFF. This chain connects TRBV5-1 to TRBJ1-1; D remains ambiguous. The CDR3 is made up of 18 amino acids. Germline CDR1 reads SGHRS; CDR2 reads YFSETQ. Trimming shortened V by 0 bases and J by 0 bases, and 18 bases separated the two germline ends.